This passage covers 22 T cell receptor beta chains from one sample sequenced in a study of T cell clones after liver transplantation. Profiled with immunoSEQ multiplex PCR; TCRdb holds only in-frame clones, not every one. Of 50,000 or so clones listed, 55% to 85% are singletons. The specimen comprised CD4+ T cells from blood, sampled less than 70 months after liver transplant. The receptors were gathered from a human patient who received a liver transplant. Some T cells could come from the graft donor.

This clone is labeled medium-sized. The J gene is TRBJ2-1, the V gene TRBV2, with no clear D. CDR3 length: 14 amino acids. Germline CDR1 and CDR2: SNHLY and FYNNEI. The V end was cut by 5 bases, the J end by 2 bases, with 10 bases between. The CDR3 DNA is TGTGCCAGCAGTAGAACCTCCACCTACAATGAGCAGTTCTTC. It encodes CASSRTSTYNEQFF.

The rearrangement uses TRBV10-3 and TRBJ2-1; 8 bases line up with TRBD1. The CDR3 is 17 residues long. The junction had 12 bases not matched to a gene; V was cut back by 7 bases and J by 1 base. Looked up from germline, CDR1 is ENHRY and CDR2 is SYGVKD. The CDR3 DNA reads as TGTGCCATCAAGGCGCAGGGGGCTACGAAGTCCTACAATGAGCAGTTCTTC. It is translated as CAIKAQGATKSYNEQFF.

The V gene is TRBV10-1, the J gene TRBJ1-1; 7 positions agree with TRBD1. The CDR3 sequence is 13 residues long. Germline-derived CDR1 and CDR2 are WNHNN and SYGVQD (reference sequence). Unmatched junction bases numbered 2, after V lost 4 bases and J lost 3 bases. The CDR3 DNA is TGCGCCAGCAGTGCCACAGGGGACACTGAAGCTTTCTTT. The encoded protein is CASSATGDTEAFF.

V is TRBV9 and J is TRBJ2-1, with 9 bases identical to TRBD1. Losses at the gene ends were 4 bases for V and 5 bases for J; bases not matched to a gene: 7. The CDR3 is made up of 15 amino acids. CDR1 is SGDLS, CDR2 YYNGEE, per germline. Here the CDR3 reads CASSIGQGINNEQFF. CDR3 in DNA: TGTGCCAGCAGCATAGGACAGGGGATTAACAATGAGCAGTTCTTC. The whole variable domain, remainder taken from reference TRBV9 and TRBJ2-1, is DSGVTQTPKHLITATGQRVTLRCSPRSGDLSVYWYQQSLDQGLQFLIQYYNGEERAKGNILERFSAQQFPDLHSELNLSSLELGDSALYFCASSIGQGINNEQFFGPGTRLTVL.

The rearrangement uses TRBV7-9 and TRBJ1-6; perhaps TRBD1 as D (6 bases). The CDR3 has 13 residues. Germline V gene data show CDR1 as SEHNR and CDR2 as FQNEAQ (reference sequence). V lost 2 bases to trimming and J lost 7 bases, with 6 bases between them. This CDR3 is CASSLTGNSPLHF. The CDR3 DNA reads TGTGCCAGCAGCTTAACAGGGAATTCACCCCTCCACTTT. The variable domain in full, completed from reference TRBV7-9 and TRBJ1-6, reads DTGVSQNPRHKITKRGQNVTFRCDPISEHNRLYWYRQTLGQGPEFLTYFQNEAQLEKSRLLSDRFSAERPKGSFSTLEIQRTEQGDSAMYLCASSLTGNSPLHFGNGTRLTVT.

The V call is TRBV11-2, the J call TRBJ1-3; D unclear. Germline-derived CDR1 and CDR2 are SGHAT and FQNNGV. V lost 5 bases and J lost 0, with 8 bases in between. The CDR3 contains 14 residues. CDR3 coding DNA: TGTGCCAGCAGCCCCTTTACCTCTGGAAACACCATATATTTT. Residues: CASSPFTSGNTIYF.

This rearrangement joins TRBV6-1 to TRBJ2-7, with D tentatively TRBD1 (6 bases). Germline lookup yields CDR1 MNHNS and CDR2 SASEGT. Deletions cut 0 bases from V and 3 bases from J, with 12 bases between. The CDR3 runs to 15 residues. Here the CDR3 reads CASSEAVGDNYEQYF. CDR3 in DNA: TGTGCCAGCAGTGAAGCTGTTGGGGACAACTACGAGCAGTACTTC.

The chain carries TRBV18 and TRBJ1-6, with TRBD1 matching 12 bases. The CDR3 loop spans 15 amino acids. V lost 0 bases to trimming and J lost 14 bases; unmatched junction nucleotides: 5. CDR1 is KGHSH and CDR2 is LQKENI in the germline V gene. The CDR3 DNA follows: TGTGCCAGCTCACCACCGGGGACAGGGGGCGCTACCCTCCACTTT. This sequence encodes CASSPPGTGGATLHF.

This chain uses TRBV11-2 with TRBJ2-3; 11 positions match TRBD2. With 6 bases clipped from V and 0 bases from J, the junction kept 5 bases outside the gene matches. Germline CDR1 and CDR2: SGHAT and FQNNGV. The CDR3 loop spans 16 amino acids. CDR3 residues: CASSPRLAGSTDTQYF. The CDR3 DNA sequence: TGTGCCAGCAGTCCCCGACTAGCGGGGAGCACAGATACGCAGTATTTT.

This chain links TRBV9 with TRBJ2-7; 8 bases agree with TRBD2. Looked up from germline, CDR1 is SGDLS and CDR2 is YYNGEE. The CDR3 is 15 amino acids. V dropped 0 bases and J dropped 0; count of bases not matched to a gene: 2. CDR3 sequence (DNA): TGTGCCAGCAGCGTAGCGGGAGGGTACTCCTACGAGCAGTACTTC. Translation: CASSVAGGYSYEQYF.

The gene calls are TRBV2 and TRBJ2-5; D not certain. CDR3 length equals 15 residues. Germline V CDR1 and CDR2: SNHLY, FYNNEI. The ends were cut back, 2 bases at V and 3 bases at J, with 13 bases in the middle. The CDR3 coding sequence is TGTGCCAGCAGTGAAATCGGCAGGCCTGAAGAGACCCAGTACTTC. This gives the protein CASSEIGRPEETQYF.

The CDR3 loop is CASSRDRDEQYF. Written as DNA, the CDR3 is TGTGCCAGCAGTAGGGACAGGGACGAGCAGTACTTC. V is TRBV2 and J is TRBJ2-7, with 9 bases that match TRBD1. Germline V gene sequence: CDR1 SNHLY, CDR2 FYNNEI. The CDR3 runs to 12 residues. The V segment lost 5 bases and the J segment 5 bases; nucleotides outside the gene matches: 1.

The V gene is TRBV5-1, the J gene TRBJ2-2, with 7 bases fitting TRBD1. The germline CDR1 and CDR2 sequences are SGHRS and YFSETQ. There are 16 residues in the CDR3. With V trimmed by 2 bases and J by 5 bases, 9 bases remained unmatched. The chain's CDR3 is CASSFNRDSYTGELFF. The DNA for the CDR3 is TGCGCCAGCAGCTTCAACCGGGACAGCTATACCGGGGAGCTGTTTTTT.

This clone was found a few times. The chain has TRBV4-1 and TRBJ2-3; 9 nucleotides line up with TRBD1. V was clipped by 4 bases and J by 2 bases; unmatched bases: 10. Germline CDR1 is MGHRA and CDR2 is YSYEKL. The CDR3 spans 17 residues. CDR3 protein: CASSRLPGTGSTDTQYF. CDR3 DNA sequence: TGCGCCAGCAGCCGCCTACCCGGGACAGGGTCCACAGATACGCAGTATTTT.

The J gene is TRBJ1-1, the V gene TRBV2; D may be TRBD1 (5 bases). Between the trimmed V and J ends, which lost 7 bases and 5 bases, there was a span of 14 bases. Germline V gene data show CDR1 as SNHLY and CDR2 as FYNNEI. The length of the CDR3 is 13 residues. CDR3 residues: CASTQGFVTEAFF. Written as DNA, the CDR3 is TGTGCCAGCACGCAGGGTTTTGTAACTGAAGCTTTCTTT.

The chain is built from TRBV18 and TRBJ2-7; no reliable D call. The V gene lost 0 bases and the J gene lost 5 bases, with 11 bases spanning the gap. Germline V lookup: CDR1 KGHSH, CDR2 LQKENI. The CDR3 length is 14 residues. CDR3 nucleotides: TGTGCCAGCTCACCACCTACTTTATCCCACGAGCAGTACTTC. Its protein product is CASSPPTLSHEQYF.

The genes are TRBV19 and TRBJ1-3; D is unclear. Germline V gives CDR1 LNHDA, CDR2 SQIVND (reference sequence). V gave up 4 bases and J gave up 0 bases, with 13 bases separating them. This CDR3 region has 16 residues. CDR3: CASSSGGVGSGNTIYF. For the CDR3, the DNA is TGTGCCAGTAGTAGCGGCGGCGTAGGCTCTGGAAACACCATATATTTT.

Written as DNA, the CDR3 is TGTGCCACCAGAACCGCAACTAATGAAAAACTGTTTTTT. Translation gives CATRTATNEKLFF. The genes are TRBV19 and TRBJ1-4; D unclear. This CDR3 is 13 amino acids long. Deletions cut 10 bases from V and 0 bases from J, with 9 bases between. The germline V gene has CDR1 LNHDA and CDR2 SQIVND (reference sequence). The complete variable domain, with remaining parts taken from reference TRBV19 and TRBJ1-4, reads DGGITQSPKYLFRKEGQNVTLSCEQNLNHDAMYWYRQDPGQGLRLIYYSQIVNDFQKGDIAEGYSVSREKKESFPLTVTSAQKNPTAFYLCATRTATNEKLFFGSGTQLSVL.

This chain uses TRBV2 with TRBJ2-7; D may be TRBD2 (5 bases). CDR3 length: 15 amino acids. Per the germline V gene, CDR1 is SNHLY and CDR2 is FYNNEI. V was shortened by 3 bases and J by 5 bases, with 17 bases between the two germline ends. The CDR3, as DNA: TGTGCCAGCAGTGATGCTAGCACGCTAATGCACGAGCAGTACTTC. It translates to CASSDASTLMHEQYF.

In this sample, this clone is medium-sized. This chain joins TRBV11-2 and TRBJ2-7; unclear D gene. Germline lookup yields CDR1 SGHAT and CDR2 FQNNGV. The CDR3 is 14 residues long. V lost 0 bases, J lost 0 bases, and 6 bases lay in between. CDR3 protein: CASSLDPGSYEQYF. CDR3 nucleotide sequence: TGTGCCAGCAGCTTAGATCCAGGCTCCTACGAGCAGTACTTC.

This rearrangement joins TRBV5-5 to TRBJ2-7; possible D gene TRBD1, 5 bases. The CDR3 has 13 residues. The V gene's germline CDR1 is SGHKS and CDR2 YYEKEE (reference sequence). Trimming took 0 bases from V and 2 from J, leaving 6 bases between them. The DNA of the CDR3 is TGTGCCAGCAGCTTGGTCAGGGCCTACGAGCAGTACTTC. It specifies CASSLVRAYEQYF.

The CDR3: CASAYGTGDSGANVLTF. CDR3 bases: TGTGCCAGCGCCTATGGGACCGGGGACTCTGGGGCCAACGTCCTGACTTTC. The gene calls are TRBV7-9 and TRBJ2-6; D is perhaps TRBD1 or TRBD2 (5 bases each). V was shortened by 8 bases and J by 0 bases, with 17 bases between the two germline ends. Germline-derived CDR1 and CDR2 are SEHNR and FQNEAQ (reference sequence). The CDR3 extends over 17 amino acids.